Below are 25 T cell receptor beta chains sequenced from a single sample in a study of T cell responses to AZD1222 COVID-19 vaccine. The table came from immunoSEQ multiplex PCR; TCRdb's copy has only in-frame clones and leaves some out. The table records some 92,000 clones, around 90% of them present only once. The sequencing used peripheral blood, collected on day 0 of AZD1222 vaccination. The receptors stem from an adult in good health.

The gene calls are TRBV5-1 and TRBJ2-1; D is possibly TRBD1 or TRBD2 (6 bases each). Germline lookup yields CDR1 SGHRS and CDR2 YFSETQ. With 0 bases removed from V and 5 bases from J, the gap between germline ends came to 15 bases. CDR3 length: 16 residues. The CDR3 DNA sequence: TGCGCCAGCAGCTTGGCCCCGGGGGCCCGAAACAATGAGCAGTTCTTC. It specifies CASSLAPGARNNEQFF.

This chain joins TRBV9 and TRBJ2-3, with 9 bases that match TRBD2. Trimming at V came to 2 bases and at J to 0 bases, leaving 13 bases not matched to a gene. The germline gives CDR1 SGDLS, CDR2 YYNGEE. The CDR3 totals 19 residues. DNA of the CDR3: TGTGCCAGCAGCGTCCACCCGGCTAGCGGGGCCACTAGCACAGATACGCAGTATTTT. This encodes CASSVHPASGATSTDTQYF.

The CDR3 bases are TGCGCCAGCAGCTTGGCGACTAGCGGGGGGACAGATACGCAGTATTTT. This codes for CASSLATSGGTDTQYF. This chain connects TRBV5-1 to TRBJ2-3, with 13 bases lining up with TRBD2. Germline V lookup: CDR1 SGHRS, CDR2 YFSETQ. The CDR3 is 16 amino acids. Trimming at V came to 0 bases and at J to 3 bases, leaving 1 base not matched to a gene.

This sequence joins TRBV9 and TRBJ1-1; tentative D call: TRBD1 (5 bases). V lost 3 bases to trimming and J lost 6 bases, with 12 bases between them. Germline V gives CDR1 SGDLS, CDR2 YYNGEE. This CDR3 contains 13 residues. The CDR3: CASSEGTRAEAFF. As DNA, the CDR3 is TGTGCCAGCAGCGAGGGGACTCGGGCTGAAGCTTTCTTT.

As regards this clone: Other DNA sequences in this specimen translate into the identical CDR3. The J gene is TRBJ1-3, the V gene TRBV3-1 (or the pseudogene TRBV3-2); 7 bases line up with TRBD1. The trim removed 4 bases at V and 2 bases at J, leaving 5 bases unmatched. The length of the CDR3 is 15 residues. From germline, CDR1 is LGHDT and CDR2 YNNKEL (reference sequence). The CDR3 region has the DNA TGTGCCAGCAGCCCCAGGACAGGCGCTGGAAACACCATATATTTT. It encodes CASSPRTGAGNTIYF.

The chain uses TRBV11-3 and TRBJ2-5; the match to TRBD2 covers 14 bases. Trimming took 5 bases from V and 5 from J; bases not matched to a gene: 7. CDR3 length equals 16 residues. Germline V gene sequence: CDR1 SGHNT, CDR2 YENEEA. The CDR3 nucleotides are TGTGCCAGCAGCCAGACTAGCGGGGGGGCCTACGAGACCCAGTACTTC. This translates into CASSQTSGGAYETQYF.

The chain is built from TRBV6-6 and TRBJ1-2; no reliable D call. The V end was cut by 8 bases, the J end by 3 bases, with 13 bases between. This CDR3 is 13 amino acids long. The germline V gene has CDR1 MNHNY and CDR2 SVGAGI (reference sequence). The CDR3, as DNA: TGTGCCAGCCGGGAGGGCCGGGACTATGGCTACACCTTC. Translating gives CASREGRDYGYTF.

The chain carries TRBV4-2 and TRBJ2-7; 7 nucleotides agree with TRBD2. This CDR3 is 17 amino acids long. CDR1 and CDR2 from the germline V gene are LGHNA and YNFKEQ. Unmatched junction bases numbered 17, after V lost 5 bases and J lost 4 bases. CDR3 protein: CASSSYQSATGGYEQYF. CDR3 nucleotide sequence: TGTGCCAGCAGCTCCTACCAGTCGGCAACGGGGGGTTACGAGCAGTACTTC.

The CDR3 DNA sequence: TGTGCCAGCTCACCCGGTACCGGCAGGATATACGAGCAGTACTTC. Residues: CASSPGTGRIYEQYF. The V call is TRBV18, the J call TRBJ2-7; D not certain. The CDR3 has 15 amino acids. V was pared by 3 bases and J by 4 bases, with 16 bases between. Looked up from germline, CDR1 is KGHSH and CDR2 is LQKENI.

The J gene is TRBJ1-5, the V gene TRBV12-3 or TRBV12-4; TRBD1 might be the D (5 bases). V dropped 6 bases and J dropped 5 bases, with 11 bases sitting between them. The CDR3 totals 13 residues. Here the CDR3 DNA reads TGTGCCAGCAGCCCCTGGGGGGATCAGCCCCAGCATTTT. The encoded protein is CASSPWGDQPQHF.

The CDR3 nucleotides are TGTGCCAGTTCTTGGGTACTCGGCTATAATTCACCCCTCCACTTT. Protein product: CASSWVLGYNSPLHF. V gene TRBV19 combines with J gene TRBJ1-6; no firm D call. V lost 8 bases to trimming and J lost 3 bases, with 14 bases between them. The CDR3 sequence is 15 residues long. From germline, CDR1 is LNHDA and CDR2 SQIVND (reference sequence).

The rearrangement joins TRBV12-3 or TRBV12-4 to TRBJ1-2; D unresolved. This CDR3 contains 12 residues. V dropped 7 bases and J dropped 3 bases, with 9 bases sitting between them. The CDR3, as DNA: TGTGCCAGCACCCCCACCTACTATGGCTACACCTTC. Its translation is CASTPTYYGYTF.

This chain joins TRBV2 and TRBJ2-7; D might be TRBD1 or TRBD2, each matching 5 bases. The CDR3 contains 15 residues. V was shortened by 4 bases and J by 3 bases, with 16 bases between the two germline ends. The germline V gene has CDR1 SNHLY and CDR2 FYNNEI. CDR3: CASSGVGDQHYEQYF. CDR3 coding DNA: TGTGCCAGCAGTGGGGTGGGGGACCAGCACTACGAGCAGTACTTC.

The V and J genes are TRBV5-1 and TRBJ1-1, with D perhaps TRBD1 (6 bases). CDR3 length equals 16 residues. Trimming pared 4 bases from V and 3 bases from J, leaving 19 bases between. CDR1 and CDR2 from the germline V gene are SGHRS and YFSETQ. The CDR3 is CASSRRGRGWDTEAFF. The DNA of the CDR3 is TGCGCCAGCAGCCGCAGGGGTCGGGGATGGGACACTGAAGCTTTCTTT.

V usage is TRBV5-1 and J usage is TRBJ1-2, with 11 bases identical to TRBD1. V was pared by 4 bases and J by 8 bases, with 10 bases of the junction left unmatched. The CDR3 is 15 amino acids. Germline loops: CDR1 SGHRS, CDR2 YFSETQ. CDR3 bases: TGCGCCAGCAGCGCGAGGACAGGGGGCGCGGAGGGCTACACCTTC. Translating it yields CASSARTGGAEGYTF.

CDR3 bases: TGTGCCAGCAGTGAGCTAAATCCCTATGTGGATACGCAGTATTTT. As protein: CASSELNPYVDTQYF. The chain is built from TRBV6-1 and TRBJ2-3; unclear D gene. V was clipped by 3 bases and J by 6 bases, with 16 bases between them. Per the germline V gene, CDR1 is MNHNS and CDR2 is SASEGT. CDR3 length: 15 residues.

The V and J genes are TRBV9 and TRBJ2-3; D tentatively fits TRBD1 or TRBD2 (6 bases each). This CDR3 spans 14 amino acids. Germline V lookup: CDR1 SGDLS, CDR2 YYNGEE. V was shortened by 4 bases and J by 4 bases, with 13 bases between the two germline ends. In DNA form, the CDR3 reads TGTGCCAGCAGCACTCAAGGGGGGCCAGATACGCAGTATTTT. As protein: CASSTQGGPDTQYF.

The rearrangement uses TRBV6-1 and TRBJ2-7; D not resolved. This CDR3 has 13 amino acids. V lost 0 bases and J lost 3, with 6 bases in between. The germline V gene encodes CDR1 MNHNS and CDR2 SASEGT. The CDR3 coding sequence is TGTGCCAGCAGTGAAGCTACAATCTACGAGCAGTACTTC. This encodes CASSEATIYEQYF.

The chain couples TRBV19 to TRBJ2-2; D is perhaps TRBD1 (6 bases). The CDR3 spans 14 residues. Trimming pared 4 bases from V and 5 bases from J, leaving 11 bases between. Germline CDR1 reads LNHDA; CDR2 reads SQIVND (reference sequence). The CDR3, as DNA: TGTGCCAGTAGTACCCAACAGGGAACCGGGGAGCTGTTTTTT. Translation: CASSTQQGTGELFF.

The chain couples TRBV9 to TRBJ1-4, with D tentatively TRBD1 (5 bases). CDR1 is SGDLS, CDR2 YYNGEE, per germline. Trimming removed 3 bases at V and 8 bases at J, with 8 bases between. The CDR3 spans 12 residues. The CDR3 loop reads CASSDRDEKLFF. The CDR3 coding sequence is TGTGCCAGCAGCGACCGGGACGAAAAACTGTTTTTT. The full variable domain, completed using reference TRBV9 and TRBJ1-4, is DSGVTQTPKHLITATGQRVTLRCSPRSGDLSVYWYQQSLDQGLQFLIQYYNGEERAKGNILERFSAQQFPDLHSELNLSSLELGDSALYFCASSDRDEKLFFGSGTQLSVL.

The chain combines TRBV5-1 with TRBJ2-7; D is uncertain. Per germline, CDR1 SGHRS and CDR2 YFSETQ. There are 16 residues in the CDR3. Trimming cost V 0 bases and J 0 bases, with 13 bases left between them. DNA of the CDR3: TGCGCCAGCAGCTTGGGGGCCACTTGGGACTCCTACGAGCAGTACTTC. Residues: CASSLGATWDSYEQYF.

The CDR3 here is CASFTTSDRDRRYNEQFF. In DNA, the CDR3 is TGCGCCAGCTTCACGACATCTGACCGGGACAGGAGATACAATGAGCAGTTCTTC. The chain couples TRBV10-1 to TRBJ2-1; 8 bases fit TRBD1. Unmatched junction bases numbered 19, after V lost 8 bases and J lost 4 bases. CDR1 WNHNN and CDR2 SYGVQD come from the germline V gene (reference sequence). The CDR3 consists of 18 residues.

The CDR3 DNA is TGCGCCAGCAGCCCCCAGGGGACTAGTGAGCAGTTCTTC. It specifies CASSPQGTSEQFF. This chain uses TRBV5-1 with TRBJ2-1; 8 bases match TRBD2. Per the germline V gene, CDR1 is SGHRS and CDR2 is YFSETQ. V lost 4 bases to trimming and J lost 9 bases; unmatched junction nucleotides: 6. This CDR3 has 13 residues.

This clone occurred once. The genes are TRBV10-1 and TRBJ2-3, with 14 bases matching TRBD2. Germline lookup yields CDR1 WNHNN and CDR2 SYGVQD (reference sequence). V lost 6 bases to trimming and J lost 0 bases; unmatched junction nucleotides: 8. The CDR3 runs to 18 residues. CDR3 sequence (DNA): TGCGCCAGCAGCCCCGGGACTAGCGGGGGATCTAGCACAGATACGCAGTATTTT. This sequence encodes CASSPGTSGGSSTDTQYF.

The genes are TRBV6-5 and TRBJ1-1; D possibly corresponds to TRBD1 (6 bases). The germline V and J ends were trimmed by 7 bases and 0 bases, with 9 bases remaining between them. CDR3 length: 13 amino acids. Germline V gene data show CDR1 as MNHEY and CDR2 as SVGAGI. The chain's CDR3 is CASTGGMNTEAFF. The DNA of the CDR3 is TGTGCCAGCACCGGGGGCATGAACACTGAAGCTTTCTTT.